This T cell receptor beta chain was documented in a study of shared clonotypes between healthy human individuals. The study, taken as a whole, reports: Limited genetic and exposure-history diversity came from having few donors.

For this clone: Its antigen is still unknown.

Clones were read by immunoSEQ multiplex PCR, and TCRdb kept only the in-frame ones, dropping some. The repertoire has fewer than 850,000 clones, 95% to 97% of them found once; the top ten carry about 0.22%. Naive CD8 isolation took CD45RO-negative cells positively selected for CCR7 and excluded terminally differentiated effector memory CD45RA+ cells. This TCR was sampled from a young man in good health. Sequencing was performed on naive CD8+ T cells sorted from blood.

CDR3 bases: TGTGCCAGCAGCCCGGACAGGGGATTCTACGAGCAGTACTTC. It encodes CASSPDRGFYEQYF. This chain connects TRBV5-5 to TRBJ2-7, with 9 bases fitting TRBD1. This CDR3 has 14 amino acids. Looked up from germline, CDR1 is SGHKS and CDR2 is YYEKEE (reference sequence). Trimming took 4 bases from V and 3 from J; bases not matched to a gene: 5.